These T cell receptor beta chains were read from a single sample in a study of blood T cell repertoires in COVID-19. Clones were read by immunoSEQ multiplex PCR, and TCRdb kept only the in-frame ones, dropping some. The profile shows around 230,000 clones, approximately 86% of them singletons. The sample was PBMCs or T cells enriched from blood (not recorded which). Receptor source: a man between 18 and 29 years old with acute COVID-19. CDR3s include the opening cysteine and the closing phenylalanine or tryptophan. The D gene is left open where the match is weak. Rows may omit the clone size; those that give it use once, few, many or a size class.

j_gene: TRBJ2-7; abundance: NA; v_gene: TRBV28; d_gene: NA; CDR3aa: CASSYSHLGALRYEQYF; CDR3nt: TGTGCCAGCAGTTATTCCCACTTGGGGGCGCTTAGGTACGAGCAGTACTTC
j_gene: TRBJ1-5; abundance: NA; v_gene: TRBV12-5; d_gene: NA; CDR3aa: CASGFTLTEEVNQPQHF; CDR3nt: TGTGCTAGTGGTTTCACCCTGACAGAGGAAGTAAATCAGCCCCAGCATTTT
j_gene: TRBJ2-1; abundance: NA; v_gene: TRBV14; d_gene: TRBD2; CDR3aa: CASSLQREGRYNEQFF; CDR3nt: TGTGCCAGCAGCCTCCAACGGGAGGGCCGGTACAATGAGCAGTTCTTC
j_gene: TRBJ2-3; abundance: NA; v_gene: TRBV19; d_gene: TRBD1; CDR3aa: CASSLETGGTDTQYF; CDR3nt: TGTGCCAGTAGTTTAGAGACAGGGGGCACAGATACGCAGTATTTT
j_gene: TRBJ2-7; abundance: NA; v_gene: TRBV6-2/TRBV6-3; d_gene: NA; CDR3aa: CASSWGLEQYF; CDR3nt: TGTGCCAGCAGTTGGGGGCTGGAGCAGTACTTC
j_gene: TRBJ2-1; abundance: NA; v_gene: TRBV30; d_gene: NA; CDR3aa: CAWSVVGRTYNEQFF; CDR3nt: TGTGCCTGGAGTGTGGTGGGCAGGACTTACAATGAGCAGTTCTTC
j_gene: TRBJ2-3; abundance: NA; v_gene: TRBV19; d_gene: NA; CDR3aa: CASTKSGTDGTDTQYF; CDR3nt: TGTGCCAGTACTAAATCCGGGACTGATGGCACAGATACGCAGTATTTT
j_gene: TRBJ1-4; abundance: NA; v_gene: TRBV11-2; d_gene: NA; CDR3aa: CASSQWTDATNEKLFF; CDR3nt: TGTGCCAGCAGCCAGTGGACAGATGCAACTAATGAAAAACTGTTTTTT
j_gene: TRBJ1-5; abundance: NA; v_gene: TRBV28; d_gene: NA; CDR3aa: CASSFEDSYLSNQPQHF; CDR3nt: TGTGCCAGCAGTTTCGAGGACAGCTACCTTAGCAATCAGCCCCAGCATTTT
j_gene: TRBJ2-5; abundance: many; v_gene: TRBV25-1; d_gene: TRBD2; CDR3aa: CASSDDGLAGVGETQYF; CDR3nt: TGTGCCAGCAGTGATGACGGACTAGCGGGAGTCGGGGAGACCCAGTACTTC
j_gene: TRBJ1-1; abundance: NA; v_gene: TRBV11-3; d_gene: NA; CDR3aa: CASSLDPGSTEAFF; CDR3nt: TGTGCCAGCAGCTTAGATCCGGGAAGCACTGAAGCTTTCTTT
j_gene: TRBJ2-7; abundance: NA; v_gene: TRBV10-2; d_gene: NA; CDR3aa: CASSDSTSNYEQYF; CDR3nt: TGCGCCAGCAGTGACTCCACTAGTAACTACGAGCAGTACTTC
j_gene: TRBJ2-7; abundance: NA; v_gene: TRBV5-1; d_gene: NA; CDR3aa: CASSSIGDSGSTEQYF; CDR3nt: TGCGCCAGCAGCTCTATAGGGGACAGCGGGTCTACGGAGCAGTACTTC
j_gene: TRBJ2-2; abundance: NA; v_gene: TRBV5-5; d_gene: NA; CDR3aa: CASSLETLRRAGELFF; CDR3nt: TGTGCCAGCAGCTTGGAAACCCTCAGGAGGGCCGGGGAGCTGTTTTTT
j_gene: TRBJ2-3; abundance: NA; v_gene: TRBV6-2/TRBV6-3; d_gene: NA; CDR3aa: CASSPAHSDTQYF; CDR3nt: TGTGCCAGCAGCCCCGCTCACTCAGATACGCAGTATTTT
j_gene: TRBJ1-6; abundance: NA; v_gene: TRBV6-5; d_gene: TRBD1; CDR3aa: CASSPGTENSPLHF; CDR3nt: TGTGCCAGCAGTCCCGGGACAGAGAATTCACCCCTCCACTTT
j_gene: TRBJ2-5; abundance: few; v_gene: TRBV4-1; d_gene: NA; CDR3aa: CASSLGRQDRETQYF; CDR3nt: TGCGCCAGCAGCCTAGGGAGGCAGGATCGGGAGACCCAGTACTTC
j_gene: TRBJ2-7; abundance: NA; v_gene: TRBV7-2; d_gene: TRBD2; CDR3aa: CASSLRGLAGGPPYEQYF; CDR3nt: TGTGCCAGCAGCTTAAGGGGACTAGCGGGAGGGCCCCCCTACGAGCAGTACTTC
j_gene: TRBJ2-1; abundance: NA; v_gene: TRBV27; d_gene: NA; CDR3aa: CASSFSAPYNEQFF; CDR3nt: TGTGCCAGCAGTTTCAGTGCCCCCTACAATGAGCAGTTCTTC
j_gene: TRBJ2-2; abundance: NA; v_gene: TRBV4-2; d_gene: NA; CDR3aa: CASSQDHGRVNTGELFF; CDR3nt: TGTGCCAGCAGCCAAGATCATGGCAGGGTGAACACCGGGGAGCTGTTTTTT
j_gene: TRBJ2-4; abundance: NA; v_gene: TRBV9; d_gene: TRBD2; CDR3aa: CASSVGTSGVSDIQYF; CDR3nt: TGTGCCAGCAGCGTAGGTACTAGCGGGGTTTCGGACATTCAGTACTTC
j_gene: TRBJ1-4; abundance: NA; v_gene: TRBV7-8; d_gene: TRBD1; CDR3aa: CASATGTGNEKLFF; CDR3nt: TGTGCCAGCGCTACGGGGACAGGGAATGAAAAACTGTTTTTT
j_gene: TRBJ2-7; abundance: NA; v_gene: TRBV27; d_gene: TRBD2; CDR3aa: CASSFGGSSYEQYF; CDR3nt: TGTGCCAGCAGTTTTGGCGGGAGCTCCTACGAGCAGTACTTC
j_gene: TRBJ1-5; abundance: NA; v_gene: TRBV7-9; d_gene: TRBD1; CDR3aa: CASSLRGARGLSNQPQHF; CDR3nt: TGTGCCAGCAGCTTAAGGGGTGCCAGGGGGTTAAGCAATCAGCCCCAGCATTTT
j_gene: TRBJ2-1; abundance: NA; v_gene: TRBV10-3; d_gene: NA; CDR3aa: CAIRGGIRENEQFF; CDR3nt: TGTGCCATCAGGGGGGGTATCAGGGAAAATGAGCAGTTCTTC
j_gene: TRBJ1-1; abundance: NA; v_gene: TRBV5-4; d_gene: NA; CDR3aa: CASSLPETANTEAFF; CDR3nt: TGTGCCAGCAGCTTACCAGAGACAGCGAACACTGAAGCTTTCTTT
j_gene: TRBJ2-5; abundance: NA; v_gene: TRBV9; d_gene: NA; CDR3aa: CASSSRLDGPQETQYF; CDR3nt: TGTGCCAGCAGCTCTAGACTAGATGGACCGCAAGAGACCCAGTACTTC
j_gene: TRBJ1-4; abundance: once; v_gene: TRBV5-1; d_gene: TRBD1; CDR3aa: CASSLPSAGTETITTNEKLFF; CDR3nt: TGCGCCAGCAGCTTACCATCCGCCGGGACAGAGACAATCACAACTAATGAAAAACTGTTTTTT
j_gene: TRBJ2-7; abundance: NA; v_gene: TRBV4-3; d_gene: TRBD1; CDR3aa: CASSQGTGRYEQYF; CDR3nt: TGCGCCAGCAGCCAAGGGACAGGGCGGTACGAGCAGTACTTC
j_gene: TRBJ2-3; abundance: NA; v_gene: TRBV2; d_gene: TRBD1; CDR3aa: CASSRTGSTDTQYF; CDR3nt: TGTGCCAGCAGTCGGACAGGGAGCACAGATACGCAGTATTTT
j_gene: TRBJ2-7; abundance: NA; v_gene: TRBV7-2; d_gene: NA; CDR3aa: CASSLGHGSYEQYF; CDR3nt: TGTGCCAGCAGCTTGGGACATGGATCCTACGAGCAGTACTTC
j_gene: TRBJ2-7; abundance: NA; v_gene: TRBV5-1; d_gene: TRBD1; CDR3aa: CASSVSGTGTYEQYF; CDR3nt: TGCGCCAGCAGCGTATCCGGGACAGGGACCTACGAGCAGTACTTC
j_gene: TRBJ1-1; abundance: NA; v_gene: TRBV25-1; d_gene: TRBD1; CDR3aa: CASSESQGGYTEAFF; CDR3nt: TGTGCCAGCAGTGAGTCTCAGGGGGGTTACACTGAAGCTTTCTTT
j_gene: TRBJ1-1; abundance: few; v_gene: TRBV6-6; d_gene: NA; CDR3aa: CASSYSGAEAFF; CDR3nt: TGTGCCAGCAGTTACTCGGGGGCAGAAGCTTTCTTT
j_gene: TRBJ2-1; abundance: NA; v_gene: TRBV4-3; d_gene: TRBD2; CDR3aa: CASSQDWEPSGGYNEQFF; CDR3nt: TGCGCCAGCAGCCAAGATTGGGAGCCCAGCGGGGGGTACAATGAGCAGTTCTTC
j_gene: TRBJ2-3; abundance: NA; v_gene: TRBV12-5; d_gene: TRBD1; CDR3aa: CASGQGQGAADTQYF; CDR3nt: TGTGCTAGTGGTCAGGGACAGGGGGCGGCAGATACGCAGTATTTT
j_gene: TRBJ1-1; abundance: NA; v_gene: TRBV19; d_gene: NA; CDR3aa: CASSIGQVMNTEAFF; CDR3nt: TGTGCCAGTAGTATAGGGCAGGTGATGAACACTGAAGCTTTCTTT
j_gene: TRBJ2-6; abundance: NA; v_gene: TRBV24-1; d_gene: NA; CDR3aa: CATSPGGATGANVLTF; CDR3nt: TGTGCCACCAGTCCTGGGGGGGCGACCGGGGCCAACGTCCTGACTTTC
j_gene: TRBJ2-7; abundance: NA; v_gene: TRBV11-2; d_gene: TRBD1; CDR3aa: CASSFGTGVAYEQYF; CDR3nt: TGTGCCAGCAGCTTCGGGACAGGGGTGGCCTACGAGCAGTACTTC
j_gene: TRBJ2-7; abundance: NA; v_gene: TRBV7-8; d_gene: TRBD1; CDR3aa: CASSRDRLAYEQYF; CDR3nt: TGTGCCAGCAGCCGGGACAGGCTAGCCTACGAGCAGTACTTC
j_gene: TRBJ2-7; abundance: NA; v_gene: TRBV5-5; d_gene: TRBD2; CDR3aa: CASSLRVAGVRSYEQYF; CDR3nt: TGTGCCAGCAGCTTGAGGGTAGCGGGAGTTAGGTCCTACGAGCAGTACTTC
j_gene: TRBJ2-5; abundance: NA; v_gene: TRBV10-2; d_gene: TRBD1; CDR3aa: CASSESGTALETQYF; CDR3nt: TGCGCCAGCAGTGAGTCTGGGACAGCCTTAGAGACCCAGTACTTC
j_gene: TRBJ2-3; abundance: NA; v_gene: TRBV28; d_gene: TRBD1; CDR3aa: CASSPPLQGMGADTQYF; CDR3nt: TGTGCCAGCAGTCCCCCCCTACAGGGGATGGGTGCAGATACGCAGTATTTT
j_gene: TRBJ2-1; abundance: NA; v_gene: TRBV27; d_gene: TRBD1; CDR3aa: CASSSGQGPYNEQFF; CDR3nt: TGTGCCAGCAGTTCGGGACAGGGGCCCTACAATGAGCAGTTCTTC
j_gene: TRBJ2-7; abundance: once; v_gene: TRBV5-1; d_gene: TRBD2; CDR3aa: CASSWIAGSSEQYF; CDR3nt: TGCGCCAGCAGCTGGATAGCGGGATCCAGCGAGCAGTACTTC
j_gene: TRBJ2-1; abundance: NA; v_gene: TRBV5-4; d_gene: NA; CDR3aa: CASSPAGEGHNEQFF; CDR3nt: TGTGCCAGCAGCCCCGCAGGGGAGGGCCACAATGAGCAGTTCTTC
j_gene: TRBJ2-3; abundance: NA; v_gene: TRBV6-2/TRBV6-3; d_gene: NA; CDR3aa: CASSPSPTHTDTQYF; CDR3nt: TGTGCCAGCAGTCCCTCTCCTACCCACACAGATACGCAGTATTTT
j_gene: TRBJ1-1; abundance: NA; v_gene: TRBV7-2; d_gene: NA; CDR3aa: CASTRGAGLNTEAFF; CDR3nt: TGTGCCAGCACCCGGGGGGCAGGGTTGAACACTGAAGCTTTCTTT
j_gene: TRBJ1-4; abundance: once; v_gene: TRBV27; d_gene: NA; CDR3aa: CASSPTRGLEKLFF; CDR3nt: TGTGCCAGCAGTCCCACGAGAGGGTTAGAAAAACTGTTTTTT
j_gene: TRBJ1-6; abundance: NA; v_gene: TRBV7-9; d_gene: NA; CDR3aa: CASSLSIGRVDSPLHF; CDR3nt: TGTGCCAGCAGCTTAAGTATCGGCAGGGTTGACTCACCCCTCCACTTT
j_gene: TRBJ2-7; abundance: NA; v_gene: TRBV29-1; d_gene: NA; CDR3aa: CSVEDSAIEQYF; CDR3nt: TGCAGCGTTGAAGATTCAGCGATCGAGCAGTACTTC
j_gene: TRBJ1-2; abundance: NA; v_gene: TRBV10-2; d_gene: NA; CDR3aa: CASSEIRTLNYGYTF; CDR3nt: TGCGCCAGCAGTGAGATCCGGACTCTTAACTATGGCTACACCTTC
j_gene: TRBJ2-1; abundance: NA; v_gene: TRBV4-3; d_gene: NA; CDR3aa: CASSQDRFSAQTYSSYNEQFF; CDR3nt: TGCGCCAGCAGCCAAGATCGTTTCTCCGCCCAGACATACAGCTCCTACAATGAGCAGTTCTTC
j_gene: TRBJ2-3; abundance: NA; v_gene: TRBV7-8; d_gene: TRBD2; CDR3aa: CASSSLAVPDTQYF; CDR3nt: TGTGCCAGCAGCTCCCTAGCGGTCCCAGATACGCAGTATTTT